These 5 T cell receptor beta chains were sequenced from one sample in a study of Ad26.COV2.S vaccination and SARS-CoV-2 variants. Sample treatment: about 20 received Ad26.COV2.S at low or high dose, single or two shots; roughly five received placebo; per-sample allocation not given. Samples were taken on day 63 after the first vaccine or placebo injection. Libraries were prepared by immunoSEQ multiplex PCR; TCRdb keeps only in-frame clonotypes and omits some of them. The top ten clones hold 4.3% of a sample with about 470,000 clones, 90% of them seen once. The sequencing used peripheral blood, collected in a trial of Ad26.COV2.S vaccine versus placebo. These receptors all stem from a person aged 18-60 years who received the Ad26.COV2.S COVID-19 vaccine or a placebo.

This chain connects TRBV24-1 to TRBJ2-3; 9 positions match TRBD2. Germline assignment: CDR1 KGHDR and CDR2 SFDVKD. This CDR3 region has 15 residues. Germline trimming cut 4 bases from V and 4 bases from J; bases unmatched to any gene: 5. As DNA, the CDR3 is TGTGCCACCAGTGACCTCCGGACTAGCGCAGATACGCAGTATTTT. As protein: CATSDLRTSADTQYF.

The chain combines TRBV4-3 with TRBJ2-7, with D uncertain. Germline V lookup: CDR1 LGHNA, CDR2 YSLEER. With 1 base removed from V and 2 bases from J, the gap between germline ends came to 12 bases. The CDR3 covers 15 residues. The CDR3 bases are TGCGCCAGCAGCCAAGGTTATCGTGGAACCTACGAGCAGTACTTC. Its protein product is CASSQGYRGTYEQYF.

J is TRBJ1-1 and V is TRBV18; tentative D call: TRBD1 (5 bases). Germline V gene data show CDR1 as KGHSH and CDR2 as LQKENI. V lost 3 bases, J lost 3 bases, and 14 bases lay in between. The CDR3 covers 15 residues. The CDR3 spells CASSPTGQQDTEAFF. CDR3 coding DNA: TGTGCCAGCTCACCTACAGGTCAGCAGGACACTGAAGCTTTCTTT.

This clone is a singleton in its sample. V gene TRBV4-1 combines with J gene TRBJ2-7; a possible D gene is TRBD1 (6 bases). Germline CDR1 and CDR2: MGHRA and YSYEKL. Deletions cut 2 bases from V and 0 bases from J, with 17 bases between. CDR3 length: 17 amino acids. The CDR3 spells CASSQRIAGTPSYEQYF. CDR3 bases: TGCGCCAGCAGCCAACGGATTGCCGGGACACCCTCCTACGAGCAGTACTTC.

The chain couples TRBV28 to TRBJ2-7; 8 bases fit TRBD2. The CDR3 runs to 11 residues. The junction had 6 bases not matched to a gene; V was cut back by 4 bases and J by 13 bases. Germline V gene lookup returns CDR1 MDHEN and CDR2 SYDVKM. In DNA, the CDR3 is TGTGCCAGCAGTTCGGGACTAGTTTCCTACTTC. The encoded protein is CASSSGLVSYF.